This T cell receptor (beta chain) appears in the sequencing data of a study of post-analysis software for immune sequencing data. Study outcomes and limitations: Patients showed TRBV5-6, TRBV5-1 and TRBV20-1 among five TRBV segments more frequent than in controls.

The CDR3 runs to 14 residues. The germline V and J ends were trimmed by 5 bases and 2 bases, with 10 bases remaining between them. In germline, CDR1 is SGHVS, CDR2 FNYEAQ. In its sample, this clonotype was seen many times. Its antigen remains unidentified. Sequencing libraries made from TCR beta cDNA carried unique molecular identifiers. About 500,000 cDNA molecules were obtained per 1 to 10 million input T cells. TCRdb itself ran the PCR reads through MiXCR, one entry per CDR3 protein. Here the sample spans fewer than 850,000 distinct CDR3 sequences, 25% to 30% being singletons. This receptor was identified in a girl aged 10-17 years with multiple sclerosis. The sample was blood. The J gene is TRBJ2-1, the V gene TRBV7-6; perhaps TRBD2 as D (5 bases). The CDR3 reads CASSPRGAYNEQFF. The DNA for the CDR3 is TGTGCCAGCAGCCCCCGGGGAGCCTACAATGAGCAGTTCTTC.